What follows describes a single TCR beta chain. The germline V gene encodes CDR1 SGHRS and CDR2 YFSETQ. This CDR3 contains 12 residues. V was pared by 3 bases and J by 3 bases, with 0 bases of the junction left unmatched. PCR used 60 Vbeta primers and 13 Jbeta primers. Some clones are missing from TCRdb's copy, which holds only in-frame ones; the method was immunoSEQ multiplex PCR. The sample includes around 140,000 clones, around 73% of them seen just once. This entry is derived from a study of cytomegalovirus exposure and HLA in healthy donors. This chain joins TRBV5-1 and TRBJ2-7; 7 positions agree with TRBD1. This TCR derives from a female donor in good health and CMV-seronegative. Specimen: PBMCs. In nucleotides, the CDR3 is TGCGCCAGCAGCTGGACAGGCTACGAGCAGTACTTC. Protein sequence: CASSWTGYEQYF.